This T cell receptor (beta chain) was identified in a study of tumour-infiltrating T cells in Burkitt lymphoma. Whole-study context: Survival, overall and progression-free, tracked with productive clonality.

TCRdb's table, derived via immunoSEQ multiplex PCR, lists solely in-frame clones and lacks some. The table records 14,000 or so clones, approximately 71% of them present only once. CDR1 and CDR2 (germline): SGHTS, YDEGEE. Trimming pared 5 bases from V and 1 base from J, leaving 12 bases between. This CDR3 region has 14 residues. This clone is labeled medium-sized (0.01 to 0.1%). The sample comprised tumor tissue. The source is a human donor with diffuse large B-cell lymphoma. The V and J genes are TRBV5-8 and TRBJ1-2; D not certain. As DNA, the CDR3 is TGTGCCAGCAGTTTATGGACCGATAACTATGGCTACACCTTC. Protein sequence: CASSLWTDNYGYTF.